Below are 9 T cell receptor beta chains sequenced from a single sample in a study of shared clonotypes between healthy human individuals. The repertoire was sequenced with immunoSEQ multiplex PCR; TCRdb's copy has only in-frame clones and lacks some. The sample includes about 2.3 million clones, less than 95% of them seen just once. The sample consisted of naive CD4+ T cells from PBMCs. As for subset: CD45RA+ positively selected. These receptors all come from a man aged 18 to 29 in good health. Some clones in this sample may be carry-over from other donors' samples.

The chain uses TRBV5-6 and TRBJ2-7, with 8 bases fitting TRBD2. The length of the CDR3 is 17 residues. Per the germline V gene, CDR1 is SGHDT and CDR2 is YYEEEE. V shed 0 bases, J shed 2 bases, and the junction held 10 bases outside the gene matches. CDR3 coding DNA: TGTGCCAGCAGCTTGGATGGGGGTAGCGGGATTCCCTACGAGCAGTACTTC. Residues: CASSLDGGSGIPYEQYF.

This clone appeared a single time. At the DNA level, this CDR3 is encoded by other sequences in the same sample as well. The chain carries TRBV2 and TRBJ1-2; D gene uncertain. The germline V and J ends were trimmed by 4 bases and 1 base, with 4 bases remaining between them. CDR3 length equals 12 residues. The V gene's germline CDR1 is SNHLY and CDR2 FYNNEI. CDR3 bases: TGTGCCAGCAGTGGGCTTAACTATGGCTACACCTTC. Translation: CASSGLNYGYTF.

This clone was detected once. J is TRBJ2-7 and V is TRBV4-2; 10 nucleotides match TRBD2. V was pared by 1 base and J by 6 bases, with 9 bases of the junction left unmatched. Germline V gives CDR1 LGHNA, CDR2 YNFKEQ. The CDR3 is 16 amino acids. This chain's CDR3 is CASSQGTSGRGGEQYF. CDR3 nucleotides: TGTGCCAGCAGCCAAGGGACTAGCGGACGGGGGGGCGAGCAGTACTTC.

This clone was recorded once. CDR3 in DNA: TGTGCCAGCAGCTCGGGAGGAGACGAGCAGTACTTC. Its protein is CASSSGGDEQYF. The V and J genes are TRBV9 and TRBJ2-7; 7 nucleotides match TRBD2. With V trimmed by 4 bases and J by 5 bases, 3 bases remained unmatched. Germline lookup yields CDR1 SGDLS and CDR2 YYNGEE. CDR3 length: 12 amino acids.

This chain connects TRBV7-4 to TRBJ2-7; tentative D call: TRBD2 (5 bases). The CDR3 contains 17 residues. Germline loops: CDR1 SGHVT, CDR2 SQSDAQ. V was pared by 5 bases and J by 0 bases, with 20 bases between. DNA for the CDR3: TGTGCCAGCAGCACCCGGGCGCCGAGGGATGGCTCCTACGAGCAGTACTTC. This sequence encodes CASSTRAPRDGSYEQYF.

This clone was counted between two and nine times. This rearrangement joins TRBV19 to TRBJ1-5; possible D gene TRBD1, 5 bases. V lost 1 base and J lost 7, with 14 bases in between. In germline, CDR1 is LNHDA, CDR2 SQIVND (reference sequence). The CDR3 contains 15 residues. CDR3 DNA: TGTGCCAGTAGTATAGGGGACCGGATTTCCCAGCCCCAGCATTTT. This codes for CASSIGDRISQPQHF.

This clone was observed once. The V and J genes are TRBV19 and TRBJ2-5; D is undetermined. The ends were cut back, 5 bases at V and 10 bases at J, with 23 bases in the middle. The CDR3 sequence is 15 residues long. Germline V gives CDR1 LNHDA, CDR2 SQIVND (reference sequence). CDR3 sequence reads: CASSPRGGLSTLQYF. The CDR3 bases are TGTGCCAGTAGTCCTAGAGGTGGGCTTTCGACCCTCCAGTACTTC.

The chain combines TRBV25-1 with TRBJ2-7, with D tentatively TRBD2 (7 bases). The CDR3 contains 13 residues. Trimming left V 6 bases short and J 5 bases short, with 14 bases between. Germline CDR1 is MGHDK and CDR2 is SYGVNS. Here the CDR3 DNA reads TGTGCCAGCAGCGACGGGGGGCGTCACGAGCAGTACTTC. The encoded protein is CASSDGGRHEQYF.

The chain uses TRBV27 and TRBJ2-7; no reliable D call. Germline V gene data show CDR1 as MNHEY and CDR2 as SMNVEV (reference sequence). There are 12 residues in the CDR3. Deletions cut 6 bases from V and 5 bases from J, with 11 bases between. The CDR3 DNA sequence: TGTGCCAGCAGCACTATGCCTAACGAGCAGTACTTC. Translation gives CASSTMPNEQYF.